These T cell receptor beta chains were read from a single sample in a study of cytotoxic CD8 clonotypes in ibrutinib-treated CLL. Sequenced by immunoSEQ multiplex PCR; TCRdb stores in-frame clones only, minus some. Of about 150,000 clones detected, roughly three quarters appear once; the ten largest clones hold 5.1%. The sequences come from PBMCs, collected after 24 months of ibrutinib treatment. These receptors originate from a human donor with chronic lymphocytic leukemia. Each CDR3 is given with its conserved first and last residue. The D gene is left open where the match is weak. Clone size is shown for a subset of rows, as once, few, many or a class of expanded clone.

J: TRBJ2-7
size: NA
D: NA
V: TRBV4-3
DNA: TGCGCCAGCAGCCAAGATCTCTCCTACGAGCAGTACTTC
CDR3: CASSQDLSYEQYF

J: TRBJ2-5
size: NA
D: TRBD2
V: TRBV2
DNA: TGTGCCAGCAGCAGGACTAGCGGGGGGCGGGTGACCCAGTACTTC
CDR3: CASSRTSGGRVTQYF

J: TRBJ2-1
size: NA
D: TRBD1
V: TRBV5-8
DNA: TGTGCCAGCAGCTTGGGGACAGGGGAGAGCTCCTACAATGAGCAGTTCTTC
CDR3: CASSLGTGESSYNEQFF

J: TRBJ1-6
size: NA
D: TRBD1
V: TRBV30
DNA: TGTGCCTGGGGTGAACAGGGGTCCTCACCCCTCCACTTT
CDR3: CAWGEQGSSPLHF

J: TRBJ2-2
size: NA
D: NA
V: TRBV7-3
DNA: TGTGCCAGCAGCCCCAGGGCGAACACCGGGGAGCTGTTTTTT
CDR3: CASSPRANTGELFF

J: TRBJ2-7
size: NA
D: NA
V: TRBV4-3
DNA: TGCGCCAGCAGCCAAGATCACAGGGTAGGCGAGCAGTACTTC
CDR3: CASSQDHRVGEQYF

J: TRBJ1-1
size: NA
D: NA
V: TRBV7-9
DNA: TGTGCCAGCAGCCACCCCCAGCGGACTTCTGAAGCTTTCTTT
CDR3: CASSHPQRTSEAFF

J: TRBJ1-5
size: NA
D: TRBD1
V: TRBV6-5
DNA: TGTGCCAGCAGTCGGACAGGGTTTCAGCCCCAGCATTTT
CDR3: CASSRTGFQPQHF

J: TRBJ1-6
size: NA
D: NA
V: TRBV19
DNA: TGTGCCAGTAGTACCCGCAGGGGAGGGACACCCCTCCACTTT
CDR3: CASSTRRGGTPLHF

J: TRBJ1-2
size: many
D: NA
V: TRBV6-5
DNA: TGTGCCAGCAGGGGCCAATCCCGTGGCTACACCTTC
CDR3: CASRGQSRGYTF

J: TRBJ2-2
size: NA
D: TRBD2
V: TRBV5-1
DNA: TGCGCCAGCGGCGGGACTAGCGGGAGGGTGGACACCGGGGAGCTGTTTTTT
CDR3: CASGGTSGRVDTGELFF

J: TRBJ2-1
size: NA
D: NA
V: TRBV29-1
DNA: TGCAGCGTTGTCCCCCCTAATAGCAATGAGCAGTTCTTC
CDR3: CSVVPPNSNEQFF

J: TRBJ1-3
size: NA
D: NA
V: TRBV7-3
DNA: TGTGCCAGCAGCTTCGGGGTGGGAAACACCATATATTTT
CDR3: CASSFGVGNTIYF